Following are 2 T cell receptor beta chains from one sample sequenced in a study of breast tumors, draining lymph nodes, adjacent tissues. TCRdb ran MiXCR on the multiplex PCR reads and lists one entry per CDR3 protein. The sample lists 140,000 or so distinct CDR3 sequences; less than 35% were seen once. Axillary draining lymph nodes of breast cancer patients supplied the node samples. Sequenced sample: axillary lymph node tissue. These receptors originate from a female donor with breast cancer. Some clones in this sample may be carry-over from other donors' samples.

The chain couples TRBV24-1 to TRBJ1-2; 12 nucleotides align to TRBD1. The J segment lost 5 bases and the V segment lost 3 bases, leaving 6 bases of the junction unmatched. Germline assignment: CDR1 KGHDR and CDR2 SFDVKD. The length of the CDR3 is 16 residues. The DNA for the CDR3 is TGTGCCACCAGTGATGGGGGGACAGGGGGCGTATATGGCTACACCTTC. Residues: CATSDGGTGGVYGYTF.

This clonotype has a handful of counts. The chain recombines TRBV6-1 with TRBJ2-1; no reliable D call. The CDR3 is 13 residues long. Germline V gene data show CDR1 as MNHNS and CDR2 as SASEGT. The ends were cut back, 1 base at V and 6 bases at J, with 7 bases in the middle. Written as DNA, the CDR3 is TGTGCCAGCAGTGAAGACCAGCGCAATGAGCAGTTCTTC. This gives the protein CASSEDQRNEQFF.